These 21 T cell receptor beta chains share one sample of origin, sequenced in a study of blood T cell repertoires in COVID-19. Assay: immunoSEQ multiplex PCR; the TCRdb copy retains only in-frame clones and omits some. This sample carries roughly 190,000 clones, just under 90% of them seen once, and the ten largest clones take 3.5% to 4.5%. The sequenced sample was peripheral blood. All receptors come from a man younger than 30 with active or convalescent COVID-19.

The chain couples TRBV5-4 to TRBJ2-2; tentative D call: TRBD2 (5 bases). Trimming shortened V by 0 bases and J by 0 bases, and 12 bases separated the two germline ends. The CDR3 runs 17 residues. Germline CDR1 reads SGHNT; CDR2 reads YYREEE (reference sequence). CDR3 bases: TGTGCCAGCAGCTTGGCCAACGGACTCGCGAACACCGGGGAGCTGTTTTTT. It translates to CASSLANGLANTGELFF.

The V and J genes are TRBV6-5 and TRBJ1-5; a possible D gene is TRBD1 (6 bases). Trimming took off 6 bases at V and 1 base at J, with 13 bases between the two ends. Germline V gives CDR1 MNHEY, CDR2 SVGAGI. This CDR3 is built from 15 residues. DNA for the CDR3: TGTGCCAGCAGAGACAGGAGCCGAAGCAATCAGCCCCAGCATTTT. Protein: CASRDRSRSNQPQHF.

The chain is built from TRBV7-9 and TRBJ1-4; TRBD1 matches at 7 bases. V was clipped by 5 bases and J by 7 bases; unmatched bases: 10. This CDR3 is 15 amino acids long. From germline, CDR1 is SEHNR and CDR2 FQNEAQ (reference sequence). The CDR3 DNA follows: TGTGCCAGCAGCGCGCACCAGGGGGGTGGTGAAAAACTGTTTTTT. This translates into CASSAHQGGGEKLFF.

The chain uses TRBV5-1 and TRBJ1-1; weak D call: TRBD1 (6 bases). Germline V gene sequence: CDR1 SGHRS, CDR2 YFSETQ. This CDR3 region has 14 residues. With 5 bases removed from V and 7 bases from J, the gap between germline ends came to 18 bases. CDR3 DNA: TGCGCCAGCAGTCCAGACAGGCCCACCGTTGAAGCTTTCTTT. This translates into CASSPDRPTVEAFF.

The chain links TRBV5-4 to TRBJ2-5; tentatively, D is TRBD2 (7 bases). The CDR3 runs 14 residues. The V and J ends lost 6 bases and 1 base respectively, with 13 bases between them. Per germline, CDR1 SGHNT and CDR2 YYREEE (reference sequence). The CDR3 protein is CASKGGGGQETQYF. The CDR3, as DNA: TGTGCCAGCAAGGGGGGGGGCGGCCAAGAGACCCAGTACTTC.

The chain carries TRBV19 and TRBJ2-1, with 12 bases that match TRBD1. Germline lookup yields CDR1 LNHDA and CDR2 SQIVND (reference sequence). This CDR3 comprises 13 residues. CDR3 amino acids: CAGGTGGINEQFF. CDR3 bases: TGTGCGGGAGGGACAGGGGGCATCAATGAGCAGTTCTTC.

The chain joins TRBV6-5 to TRBJ1-5; D is unresolved. V lost 3 bases, J lost 0 bases, and 6 bases lay in between. Looked up from germline, CDR1 is MNHEY and CDR2 is SVGAGI. The CDR3 length is 14 residues. The CDR3 DNA sequence: TGTGCCAGCAGTTATACAGATAGCAATCAGCCCCAGCATTTT. It encodes CASSYTDSNQPQHF.

This chain connects TRBV7-2 to TRBJ1-4; 12 positions agree with TRBD1. Trimming cost V 5 bases and J 0 bases; bases outside gene matches: 10. Germline loops: CDR1 SGHTA, CDR2 FQGNSA. CDR3 length: 19 amino acids. This chain's CDR3 is CASSLAGTGGRATNEKLFF. The CDR3 nucleotides read TGTGCCAGCAGCCTCGCCGGGACAGGGGGCAGAGCAACTAATGAAAAACTGTTTTTT.

This clone was detected once. This chain uses TRBV9 with TRBJ2-1; tentatively, D is TRBD1 (5 bases). V was pared by 3 bases and J by 8 bases, with 12 bases between. The CDR3 spans 13 residues. CDR1 is SGDLS, CDR2 YYNGEE, per germline. CDR3 sequence reads: CASSEGSLDEQFF. The CDR3 coding sequence is TGTGCCAGCAGCGAGGGGTCTTTGGATGAGCAGTTCTTC.

V and J are TRBV6-6 and TRBJ1-6; D is possibly TRBD1 (5 bases). CDR1 MNHNY and CDR2 SVGAGI come from the germline V gene (reference sequence). Trimming stripped 2 bases from V and 12 bases from J, with 8 bases between. The CDR3 runs to 12 residues. The CDR3 sequence is CASSYGDRPLHF. CDR3 bases: TGTGCCAGCAGTTACGGTGACAGACCCCTCCACTTT.

The chain uses TRBV7-8 and TRBJ2-5; tentatively, D is TRBD2 (6 bases). V lost 1 base and J lost 6, with 15 bases in between. This CDR3 is 15 amino acids long. The germline CDR1 and CDR2 sequences are SGHVS and FQNEAQ. The CDR3 DNA reads TGTGCCAGCAGCTTAGGGACGGCGGGCGGGAAGACCCAGTACTTC. Its translation is CASSLGTAGGKTQYF. Variable domain in full (rest from reference TRBV7-8 and TRBJ2-5): GAGVSQSPRYKVAKRGQDVALRCDPISGHVSLFWYQQALGQGPEFLTYFQNEAQLDKSGLPSDRFFAERPEGSVSTLKIQRTQQEDSAVYLCASSLGTAGGKTQYFGPGTRLLVL.

The V and J genes are TRBV6-5 and TRBJ1-1, with D possibly being TRBD1 (5 bases). Germline V gives CDR1 MNHEY, CDR2 SVGAGI. This CDR3 region has 14 residues. Trimming pared 6 bases from V and 0 bases from J, leaving 11 bases between. The CDR3 region is CASRQTEMNTEAFF. In nucleotides, the CDR3 is TGTGCCAGCAGACAGACAGAGATGAACACTGAAGCTTTCTTT.

DNA for the CDR3: TGTGCCAGCAGTCGCCTAGCGGGAGGATCCTACGAGCAGTACTTC. It encodes CASSRLAGGSYEQYF. The genes are TRBV27 and TRBJ2-7; TRBD2 matches 11 bases. The V gene end was trimmed by 5 bases and the J gene end by 1 base; junction bases not matched to a gene: 4. The length of the CDR3 is 15 residues. CDR1 MNHEY and CDR2 SMNVEV come from the germline V gene (reference sequence).

The CDR3 bases are TGTGCCAGCAGTTTCACCGGGACAGCCAATGGCTACACCTTC. Translated, it gives CASSFTGTANGYTF. The chain employs TRBV2 and TRBJ1-2, with TRBD1 identical over 7 bases. The CDR3 has 14 residues. The ends lost 5 bases at V and 6 bases at J; junction bases unmatched: 9. Germline CDR1 and CDR2: SNHLY and FYNNEI.

The chain uses TRBV25-1 and TRBJ2-1; 8 nucleotides line up with TRBD2. Germline lookup yields CDR1 MGHDK and CDR2 SYGVNS. V trimming: 3 bases; J trimming: 3 bases; junction bases outside the gene matches: 10. The CDR3 sequence is 17 residues long. The CDR3 spells CASSDPSGWNGYNEQFF. As DNA, the CDR3 is TGTGCCAGCAGTGATCCTAGCGGGTGGAACGGCTACAATGAGCAGTTCTTC.

V usage is TRBV29-1 and J usage is TRBJ2-7; 11 bases agree with TRBD2. The V gene's germline CDR1 is SQVTM and CDR2 ANQGSEA. Trimming removed 7 bases from V and 4 bases from J; junction bases left unmatched: 6. The CDR3 has 13 residues. Here the CDR3 reads CSGLAGGNYEQYF. The CDR3 coding sequence is TGCAGCGGATTAGCGGGAGGGAATTACGAGCAGTACTTC.

V usage is TRBV6-1 and J usage is TRBJ1-4, with D unclear. Between the trimmed V and J ends, which lost 0 bases and 2 bases, there was a span of 7 bases. CDR3 length: 15 residues. Germline CDR1 is MNHNS and CDR2 is SASEGT. DNA for the CDR3: TGTGCCAGCAGTGAAGCGGGAGGGACTAATGAAAAACTGTTTTTT. Translated, it gives CASSEAGGTNEKLFF.

J is TRBJ2-3 and V is TRBV11-2; 7 bases align to TRBD2. Trimming at V came to 5 bases and at J to 4 bases, leaving 6 bases not matched to a gene. The CDR3 totals 14 residues. Per the germline V gene, CDR1 is SGHAT and CDR2 is FQNNGV. The CDR3 bases are TGTGCCAGCAGCCAGCGGGGCCCAGCAGATACGCAGTATTTT. Translation gives CASSQRGPADTQYF.

This chain joins TRBV6-4 and TRBJ2-7; TRBD1 is a possible D gene (5 bases). The germline gives CDR1 MRHNA, CDR2 SNTAGT. The CDR3 covers 15 residues. Trimming removed 2 bases from V and 9 bases from J, with 20 bases in between. This CDR3 reads CASSDAGPGSTGQYV. The CDR3 nucleotides are TGTGCCAGCAGTGACGCAGGGCCCGGGTCTACGGGGCAGTACGTC.

The chain recombines TRBV7-8 with TRBJ2-7, with no clear D. Trimming shortened V by 5 bases and J by 3 bases, and 14 bases separated the two germline ends. Germline CDR1 and CDR2: SGHVS and FQNEAQ. CDR3 length equals 14 residues. CDR3 amino acids: CASSPREVDYEQYF. For the CDR3, the DNA is TGTGCCAGCAGCCCTAGAGAGGTTGACTACGAGCAGTACTTC.

The chain combines TRBV19 with TRBJ1-2; 7 bases match TRBD1. The CDR3 spans 15 residues. With V trimmed by 7 bases and J by 8 bases, 16 bases remained unmatched. The germline V gene has CDR1 LNHDA and CDR2 SQIVND (reference sequence). CDR3 bases: TGTGCCAGTACCTCAGACAGGGACTTTTCGGGAGGCTACACCTTC. It yields the protein CASTSDRDFSGGYTF.